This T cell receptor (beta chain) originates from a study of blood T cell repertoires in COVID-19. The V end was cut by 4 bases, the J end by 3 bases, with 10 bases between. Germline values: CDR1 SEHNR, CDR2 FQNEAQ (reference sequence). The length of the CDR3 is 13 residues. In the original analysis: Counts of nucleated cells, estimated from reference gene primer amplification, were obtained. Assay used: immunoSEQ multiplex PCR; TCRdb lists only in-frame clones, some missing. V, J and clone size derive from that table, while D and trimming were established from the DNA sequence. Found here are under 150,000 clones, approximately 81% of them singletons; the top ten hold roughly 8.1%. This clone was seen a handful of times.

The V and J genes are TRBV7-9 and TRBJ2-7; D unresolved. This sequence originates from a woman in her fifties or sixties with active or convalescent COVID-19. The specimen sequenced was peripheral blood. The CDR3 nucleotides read TGTGCCAGCAGCTCCCTAGGAAACTACGAGCAGTACGTC. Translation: CASSSLGNYEQYV.